Listed below are T cell receptor beta chains from one sample, sequenced in a study of T cells after posttransplantation cyclophosphamide. The protocol was immunoSEQ multiplex PCR, while the TCRdb copy is restricted to in-frame clones and leaves out a portion. Listed here are over 35,000 clones without any singletons, the top ten holding less than 2.5%. Sequencing was done on a sample of PBMCs. Receptors were obtained from a man aged 35-49 years in good health, CMV-negative, and a related stem cell transplant donor. The conserved cysteine and the conserved F or W are not part of the CDR3 here. The order of the fields is V gene, CDR3 protein.

V gene: TRBV7-9; CDR3 protein: ASSPTGNNQPQH
V gene: TRBV19; CDR3 protein: ASSSTARNTEAF
V gene: TRBV6-5; CDR3 protein: ASRDTGMNTEAF
V gene: TRBV18; CDR3 protein: ASSPGTVKETQY
V gene: TRBV11-2; CDR3 protein: ASSLSPGRETQY
V gene: TRBV13; CDR3 protein: ASSLGGTAFPYEQY
V gene: TRBV4-1; CDR3 protein: ASSQGELASYNEQF
V gene: TRBV14; CDR3 protein: ASSLSRGGLQMNTEAF
V gene: TRBV19; CDR3 protein: ASSIHRAPAEAF
V gene: TRBV5-4; CDR3 protein: ASSLDFGLLDYGYT
V gene: TRBV19; CDR3 protein: ASSIPWQEQF
V gene: TRBV9; CDR3 protein: ASSATSGTSTDTQY
V gene: TRBV19; CDR3 protein: ASRFQSGNNEQF
V gene: TRBV6-5; CDR3 protein: ASSPRGSNQPQH
V gene: TRBV2; CDR3 protein: ASSYRVVGEKLF
V gene: TRBV7-9; CDR3 protein: ASSLAGQPNTGELF
V gene: TRBV5-6; CDR3 protein: ASSSAQGRALH
V gene: TRBV5-1; CDR3 protein: ASRFWGGRGHLWEPQH
V gene: TRBV10-3; CDR3 protein: AIRLINTGELF
V gene: TRBV25-1; CDR3 protein: ASSEESGQGDQPQH
V gene: TRBV30; CDR3 protein: AWSASRTSLVYNEQF
V gene: TRBV4-2; CDR3 protein: ASSQVAVGNQPQH
V gene: TRBV6-4; CDR3 protein: ASSEGAGGNEQF
V gene: TRBV18; CDR3 protein: ASSPLLRETQY
V gene: TRBV10-2; CDR3 protein: ASSEFGDREQPQH
V gene: TRBV7-7; CDR3 protein: ASSLFRSGSGETQY
V gene: TRBV2; CDR3 protein: ASSRTSGRGKSSGANVLT
V gene: TRBV6-1; CDR3 protein: ASTRTGVNTEAF
V gene: TRBV5-1; CDR3 protein: ASSGEGSGGLLTDTQY
V gene: TRBV7-9; CDR3 protein: ASSWDRGDQPQH
V gene: TRBV7-9; CDR3 protein: ASSLGRSTDTQY
V gene: TRBV6-1; CDR3 protein: ASSTTNSYNSPLH
V gene: TRBV6-4; CDR3 protein: ASRGTATGELF
V gene: TRBV19; CDR3 protein: ASRPPGLAGGSEQF
V gene: TRBV6-1; CDR3 protein: ASPGWTGLQETQY
V gene: TRBV18; CDR3 protein: ASSPNSGSNNEQF
V gene: TRBV7-7; CDR3 protein: ARVPPTNEKLF
V gene: TRBV6-5; CDR3 protein: ASSSLAGGNTDTQY
V gene: TRBV6-1; CDR3 protein: ASNGQGALSEKLF
V gene: TRBV9; CDR3 protein: ASSDNPDRGSGNEQF
V gene: TRBV7-8; CDR3 protein: ASSPTGVDQPQH
V gene: TRBV6-5; CDR3 protein: ASKQLFQPQH
V gene: TRBV19; CDR3 protein: ASSTGALGYGYT
V gene: TRBV19; CDR3 protein: ASSLTGTRRATYNEQF
V gene: TRBV9; CDR3 protein: ASSVGLRGGAGSPLH
V gene: TRBV18; CDR3 protein: ASSPREQGQKSSGANVLT
V gene: TRBV19; CDR3 protein: ASSIGTSGSNTGELF
V gene: TRBV18; CDR3 protein: ASSTRERGSYNEQF
V gene: TRBV7-9; CDR3 protein: ASSLVGGSYEQY